This passage covers 3 T cell receptor beta chains from one sample sequenced in a study of Graves' ophthalmopathy and Graves' hyperthyroidism. TCR beta CDR3 amplification used RNA transcripts. First-round RT-PCR employed HTBI primers, with a second-round multiplex PCR after it. TCRdb re-called the multiplex PCR reads with MiXCR, one entry per CDR3 protein. This repertoire shows 150,000 to 200,000 distinct CDR3 sequences, 39% found once; its top ten account for 7.5% to 10%. The sample consisted of peripheral blood. The receptor source for this set is a man aged 30 to 39 with Graves' ophthalmopathy.

Many counts were recorded for this clonotype. This chain links TRBV24-1 with TRBJ1-2; TRBD1 might be the D (5 bases). This CDR3 spans 14 amino acids. Between the trimmed V and J ends, which lost 7 bases and 8 bases, there was a span of 19 bases. CDR1 is KGHDR, CDR2 SFDVKD, per germline. The DNA for the CDR3 is TGTGCCACCAGCCAAACCGGGGCCATAAGAGGCTACACCTTC. Protein product: CATSQTGAIRGYTF.

This clonotype was observed at least ten times. The chain joins TRBV27 to TRBJ1-3, with 7 bases that match TRBD1. The V segment lost 0 bases and the J segment 0 bases; nucleotides outside the gene matches: 5. Germline V gene lookup returns CDR1 MNHEY and CDR2 SMNVEV (reference sequence). This CDR3 spans 17 amino acids. CDR3 coding DNA: TGTGCCAGCAGTTTATCTGGGACAGCGGCCTCTGGAAACACCATATATTTT. It is translated as CASSLSGTAASGNTIYF.

V and J are TRBV5-1 and TRBJ1-1, with TRBD1 identical over 8 bases. Germline assignment: CDR1 SGHRS and CDR2 YFSETQ. J was trimmed by 5 bases and V by 6 bases; bases with no gene match: 9. This CDR3 region has 14 residues. The CDR3 DNA reads as TGCGCCAGCACCCCTAGGACAGGGCGGACTGAAGCTTTCTTT. Translating it yields CASTPRTGRTEAFF.